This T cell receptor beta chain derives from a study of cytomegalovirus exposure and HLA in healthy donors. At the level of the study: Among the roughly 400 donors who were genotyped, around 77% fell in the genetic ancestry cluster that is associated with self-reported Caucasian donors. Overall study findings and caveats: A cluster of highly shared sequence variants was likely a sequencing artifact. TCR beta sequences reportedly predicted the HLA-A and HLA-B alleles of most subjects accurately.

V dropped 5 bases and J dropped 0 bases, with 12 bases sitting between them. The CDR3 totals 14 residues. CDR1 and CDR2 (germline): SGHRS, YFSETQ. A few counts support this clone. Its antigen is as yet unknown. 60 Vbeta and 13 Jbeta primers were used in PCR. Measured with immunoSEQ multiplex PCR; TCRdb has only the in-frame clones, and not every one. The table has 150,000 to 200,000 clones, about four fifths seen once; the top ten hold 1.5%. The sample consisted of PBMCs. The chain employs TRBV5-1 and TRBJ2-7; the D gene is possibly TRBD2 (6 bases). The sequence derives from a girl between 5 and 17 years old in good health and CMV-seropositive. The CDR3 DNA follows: TGCGCCAGCAGTTTCGGGGAGGCCTCCTACGAGCAGTACTTC. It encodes CASSFGEASYEQYF. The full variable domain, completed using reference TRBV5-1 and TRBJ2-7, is KAGVTQTPRYLIKTRGQQVTLSCSPISGHRSVSWYQQTPGQGLQFLFEYFSETQRNKGNFPGRFSGRQFSNSRSEMNVSTLELGDSALYLCASSFGEASYEQYFGPGTRLTVT.